This T cell receptor (beta chain) appears in the sequencing data of a study of cytomegalovirus exposure and HLA in healthy donors. Researchers ran the PCR with 60 Vbeta and 13 Jbeta primers. Using immunoSEQ multiplex PCR, the repertoire was profiled, and TCRdb retains in-frame clones only, with some absent. The sample lists around 200,000 clones, around 86% occurring once. V gave up 4 bases and J gave up 4 bases, with 17 bases separating them. Germline CDR1 and CDR2: SGDLS and YYNGEE. This CDR3 comprises 15 residues. Concerning this clone itself: Its target is unknown.

Study results and caveats: The authors later linked a missense DCLRE1C variant to TCR beta V- and J-gene trimming.

The gene calls are TRBV9 and TRBJ1-2; D remains unclear. The sequencing sample was made of PBMCs. The receptor was isolated from a woman in her forties or fifties in good health and CMV-seropositive. CDR3 sequence reads: CASSITGSLGYGYTF. CDR3 bases: TGTGCCAGCAGCATCACTGGGAGCCTCGGCTATGGCTACACCTTC.